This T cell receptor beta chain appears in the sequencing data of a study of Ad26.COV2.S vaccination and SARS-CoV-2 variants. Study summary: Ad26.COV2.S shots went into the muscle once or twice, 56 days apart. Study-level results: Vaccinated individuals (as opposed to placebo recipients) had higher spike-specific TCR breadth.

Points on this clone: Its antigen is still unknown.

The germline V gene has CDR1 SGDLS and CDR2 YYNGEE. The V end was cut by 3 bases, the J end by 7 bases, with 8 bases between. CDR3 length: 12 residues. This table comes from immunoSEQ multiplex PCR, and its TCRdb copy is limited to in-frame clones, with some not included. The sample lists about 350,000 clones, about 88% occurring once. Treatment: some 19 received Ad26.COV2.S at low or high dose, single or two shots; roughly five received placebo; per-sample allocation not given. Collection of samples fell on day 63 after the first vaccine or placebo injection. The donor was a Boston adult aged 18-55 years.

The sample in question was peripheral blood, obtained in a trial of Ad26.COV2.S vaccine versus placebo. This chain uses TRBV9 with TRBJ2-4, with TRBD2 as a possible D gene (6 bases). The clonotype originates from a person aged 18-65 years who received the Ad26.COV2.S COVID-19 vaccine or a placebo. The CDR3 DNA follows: TGTGCCAGCAGCGCGGGAGAGAACATTCAGTACTTC. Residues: CASSAGENIQYF.